This T cell receptor (beta chain) was captured by sequencing in a study of CD8+CD57+ T cells in acquired aplastic anemia. Across the whole study: DNA recovered from sorted CD4+ and CD8+ cells had a mean of 3.2 ug. There were roughly 9.8 million reads, on average, for CD4+ cells from healthy donors. Overall study results and limits: Controls and patients did not differ significantly in CD8+ Simpson's diversity. Sharing between patients and controls was observed for around 30 CD8+ CDR3 sequences.

As concerns this clonotype: The target antigen is unknown.

The germline V and J ends were trimmed by 2 bases and 2 bases, with 16 bases remaining between them. CDR1 and CDR2 from the germline V gene are SEHNR and FQNEAQ (reference sequence). The CDR3 totals 17 residues. CDR3 and TCR beta VDJ profiling relied on a genomic DNA template. TCRdb re-called the reads with MiXCR, one entry per CDR3 protein. The sample contains 200,000 to 250,000 distinct CDR3 sequences, around 63% of which appear only once. J is TRBJ2-1 and V is TRBV7-9; the D gene is possibly TRBD1 (6 bases). Sequencing was performed on sorted CD4+, CD8+, or CD8+CD57+ T cells (not recorded which) from PBMCs. This clonotype originated in a human donor in good health. The CDR3 nucleotides are TGTGCCAGCAGCTTAAGGGGCGGGCAGGGGACCTACAATGAGCAGTTCTTC. This encodes CASSLRGGQGTYNEQFF.